The present TCR beta chain was sequenced within a study of blood T cell repertoires in COVID-19. Assignment of participants to cohorts was predicated upon participant-reported clinical history. Between the trimmed V and J ends, which lost 1 base and 3 bases, there was a span of 6 bases. This CDR3 region has 13 residues. CDR1 SGHTA and CDR2 FQGNSA come from the germline V gene. As originally analysed: Reference gene primer amplification gave nucleated cell count estimates. Profiling relied on immunoSEQ multiplex PCR, and the TCRdb table lists in-frame clones only, not all of them. Clone size and the V and J calls come from that table; the DNA yielded D and trimming. In the table there are 200,000 to 250,000 clones, roughly 80% of which are singletons.

The material sequenced was PBMCs or T cells enriched from blood (not recorded which). The chain has TRBV7-2 and TRBJ1-2; no reliable D call. The source of this sequence is a woman aged 35 to 49 with acute COVID-19. The CDR3 here is CASSLDPDYGYTF. CDR3 coding DNA: TGTGCCAGCAGCTTAGATCCAGACTATGGCTACACCTTC.